These 24 T cell receptor beta chains were sequenced from one sample in a study of cytomegalovirus exposure and HLA in healthy donors (dated by TCRdb to the late 2010s). Libraries were built with the immunoSEQ multiplex PCR assay. For the multiplex PCR, a mixture combining 60 forward primers for TCR Vbeta segments and 13 reverse primers for TCR Jbeta segments was used. Held by TCRdb, this immuneACCESS table contains in-frame sequences only and omits some clones. Under half of the omission traces to an unresolved V gene where checked; the cause of the rest is unknown. For this sample the table gives about 94,000 clones, of which 79% were detected only once. The top ten hold under 4% of the sample. Sequences were obtained from PBMCs. These receptors were obtained from a woman aged 35 to 49 in good health and CMV-seronegative.

The chain is built from TRBV7-9 and TRBJ1-4, with 11 bases fitting TRBD1. Trimming removed 4 bases from V and 7 bases from J; junction bases left unmatched: 5. This CDR3 region has 15 residues. Germline values: CDR1 SEHNR, CDR2 FQNEAQ (reference sequence). CDR3 bases: TGTGCCAGCAGCTCCGGACAGGGGGCAGGTGAAAAACTGTTTTTT. It translates to CASSSGQGAGEKLFF.

This clone was recorded a few times. J is TRBJ1-6 and V is TRBV7-3; 8 nucleotides line up with TRBD1. Trimming removed 2 bases from V and 9 bases from J; junction bases left unmatched: 9. The CDR3 totals 16 residues. Germline-derived CDR1 and CDR2 are SGHTA and FQGTGA. The CDR3 nucleotides read TGTGCCAGCAGCTTAGTGGCGCCAGGGGGCGGTTCACCCCTCCACTTT. Amino acids: CASSLVAPGGGSPLHF.

The rearrangement uses TRBV6-5 and TRBJ2-2; perhaps TRBD1 as D (5 bases). The ends were cut back, 2 bases at V and 4 bases at J, with 14 bases in the middle. Germline CDR1 reads MNHEY; CDR2 reads SVGAGI. The CDR3 is 16 amino acids. CDR3 nucleotide sequence: TGTGCCAGCAGTTACGTCAGGGTTCGCGGCACCGGGGAGCTGTTTTTT. Amino acid sequence: CASSYVRVRGTGELFF.

Many counts were recorded for this clone. The genes are TRBV7-3 and TRBJ2-1, with 10 nucleotides matching TRBD1. There are 16 residues in the CDR3. Losses at the gene ends were 5 bases for V and 8 bases for J; bases not matched to a gene: 12. Looked up from germline, CDR1 is SGHTA and CDR2 is FQGTGA. CDR3 nucleotide sequence: TGTGCCAGCAGCCATAGACCGGGACAGGGGAGTGATGAGCAGTTCTTC. Its protein product is CASSHRPGQGSDEQFF.

V is TRBV15 and J is TRBJ2-5; 9 bases map to TRBD1. Germline assignment: CDR1 LNHNV and CDR2 YYDKDF (reference sequence). The CDR3 runs 16 residues. The V gene end was trimmed by 1 base and the J gene end by 4 bases; junction bases not matched to a gene: 7. DNA for the CDR3: TGTGCCACCAGCAGAGCCCCGACAGGGGGAGGAGAGACCCAGTACTTC. Translation gives CATSRAPTGGGETQYF.

The V and J genes are TRBV12-5 and TRBJ2-6; tentatively, D is TRBD2 (5 bases). Trimming shortened V by 4 bases and J by 0 bases, and 10 bases separated the two germline ends. From germline, CDR1 is LGHNT and CDR2 FRNRAP. This CDR3 spans 16 amino acids. This chain's CDR3 is CASGSPGFSGANVLTF. CDR3 DNA sequence: TGTGCTAGTGGTTCCCCGGGGTTCTCTGGGGCCAACGTCCTGACTTTC.

The chain carries TRBV30 and TRBJ2-7; 9 nucleotides line up with TRBD1. In germline, CDR1 is GTSNPN, CDR2 SVGIG (reference sequence). After removal of 0 bases from V and 2 bases from J, the junction contained 5 bases not matched to a gene. The CDR3 totals 15 residues. This CDR3 is CAWSVKDRGPYEQYF. CDR3 nucleotides: TGTGCCTGGAGTGTTAAGGACAGGGGTCCCTACGAGCAGTACTTC.

Only a few counts were recorded for this clone. V is TRBV7-3 and J is TRBJ1-2; 8 nucleotides line up with TRBD1. With 2 bases clipped from V and 2 bases from J, the junction kept 1 base outside the gene matches. The CDR3 loop spans 14 amino acids. From germline, CDR1 is SGHTA and CDR2 FQGTGA. The chain's CDR3 is CASSLRQGNYGYTF. CDR3 DNA sequence: TGTGCCAGCAGCTTACGACAGGGGAACTATGGCTACACCTTC.

The count of this clone is one. The chain combines TRBV7-9 with TRBJ2-7, with TRBD1 as a possible D gene (6 bases). Trimming took off 5 bases at V and 2 bases at J, with 13 bases between the two ends. Germline assignment: CDR1 SEHNR and CDR2 FQNEAQ (reference sequence). The CDR3 consists of 14 residues. The CDR3 DNA follows: TGTGCCAGCAGCGTTGACAGGACGACCTACGAGCAGTACTTC. It yields the protein CASSVDRTTYEQYF. Full variable domain (missing parts from reference TRBV7-9 and TRBJ2-7): DTGVSQNPRHKITKRGQNVTFRCDPISEHNRLYWYRQTLGQGPEFLTYFQNEAQLEKSRLLSDRFSAERPKGSFSTLEIQRTEQGDSAMYLCASSVDRTTYEQYFGPGTRLTVT.

This rearrangement joins TRBV5-1 to TRBJ2-7; 9 positions match TRBD1. Germline lookup yields CDR1 SGHRS and CDR2 YFSETQ. J gave up 5 bases and V 4 bases, and 13 bases lay outside the gene matches. CDR3 length: 16 residues. CDR3 amino acids: CASSHNSGTGRNEQYF. In DNA, the CDR3 is TGCGCCAGCAGCCATAACTCGGGGACAGGGCGTAACGAGCAGTACTTC.

The gene calls are TRBV18 and TRBJ2-1, with D hard to call. This CDR3 is 13 amino acids long. Trimming took off 3 bases at V and 3 bases at J, with 6 bases between the two ends. CDR1 is KGHSH and CDR2 is LQKENI in the germline V gene. The CDR3 nucleotides are TGTGCCAGCTCACCTTCCAGCTACAATGAGCAGTTCTTC. It encodes CASSPSSYNEQFF.

The CDR3 region is CASSIQGVDQPQHF. CDR3 DNA sequence: TGTGCCAGCAGTATACAGGGGGTCGATCAGCCCCAGCATTTT. The chain recombines TRBV6-1 with TRBJ1-5; 8 positions agree with TRBD1. This CDR3 is 14 amino acids long. In germline, CDR1 is MNHNS, CDR2 SASEGT. The trim removed 5 bases at V and 5 bases at J, leaving 5 bases unmatched.

The chain couples TRBV5-5 to TRBJ2-2; D remains ambiguous. Germline V gene lookup returns CDR1 SGHKS and CDR2 YYEKEE (reference sequence). Trimming removed 4 bases at V and 0 bases at J, with 13 bases between. CDR3 length: 16 amino acids. The CDR3 here is CASSPLHSSNTGELFF. The CDR3, as DNA: TGTGCCAGCAGCCCTCTCCACTCCTCGAACACCGGGGAGCTGTTTTTT.

The chain employs TRBV9 and TRBJ2-3; a weak D match, TRBD2 (6 bases). Per germline, CDR1 SGDLS and CDR2 YYNGEE. V was cut by 5 bases and J by 8 bases, with 21 bases left in between. There are 15 residues in the CDR3. The CDR3 loop is CASSSWEDYRITQYF. In nucleotides, the CDR3 is TGTGCCAGCAGTAGTTGGGAGGACTACCGTATTACGCAGTATTTT.

The CDR3 sequence is CASSHLGGSPYNSPLHF. DNA for the CDR3: TGCGCCAGCAGCCATCTTGGGGGGTCGCCCTATAATTCACCCCTCCACTTT. The rearrangement joins TRBV4-3 to TRBJ1-6; tentatively, D is TRBD1 (5 bases). The CDR3 has 17 amino acids. CDR1 is LGHNA, CDR2 YSLEER, per germline. Trimming shortened V by 3 bases and J by 2 bases, and 14 bases separated the two germline ends.

The count of this clone is one. This chain uses TRBV7-2 with TRBJ1-1, with D hard to call. V was trimmed by 5 bases and J by 4 bases, leaving 17 bases between them. The CDR3 extends over 15 amino acids. Germline CDR1 reads SGHTA; CDR2 reads FQGNSA. The CDR3 nucleotides are TGTGCCAGCAGCCCTGGTACATTTGGTGGCACTGAAGCTTTCTTT. Its protein is CASSPGTFGGTEAFF. Full variable domain (rest looked up from reference TRBV7-2 and TRBJ1-1): GAGVSQSPSNKVTEKGKDVELRCDPISGHTALYWYRQSLGQGLEFLIYFQGNSAPDKSGLPSDRFSAERTGGSVSTLTIQRTQQEDSAVYLCASSPGTFGGTEAFFGQGTRLTVV.

This rearrangement joins TRBV30 to TRBJ1-3, with a weak D call TRBD1 (6 bases). Trimming removed 1 base at V and 3 bases at J, with 10 bases between. The CDR3 runs 14 residues. In germline, CDR1 is GTSNPN, CDR2 SVGIG (reference sequence). CDR3 sequence: CAWSEGGSGNTIYF. The CDR3 DNA reads TGTGCCTGGAGTGAAGGGGGAAGTGGAAACACCATATATTTT.

The chain has TRBV5-3 and TRBJ2-7; tentative D call: TRBD1 (6 bases). TRBV5-3 falls under the ORF class, with uncertain function. The CDR3 runs to 16 residues. V shed 0 bases and J shed 0 bases, with 13 bases lying between them. The CDR3 nucleotides are TGTGCCAGAAGCTTGGCGGGGACACTGAGCTCCTACGAGCAGTACTTC. Amino acid sequence: CARSLAGTLSSYEQYF.

This sequence joins TRBV6-5 and TRBJ2-1, with a tentative D call TRBD1 (6 bases). The CDR3 has 13 residues. CDR1 MNHEY and CDR2 SVGAGI come from the germline V gene. The V end was cut by 6 bases, the J end by 4 bases, with 10 bases between. CDR3 sequence: CASRKTGYNEQFF. DNA for the CDR3: TGTGCCAGCAGGAAGACAGGATACAATGAGCAGTTCTTC.

The V and J genes are TRBV5-5 and TRBJ1-5, with a tentative D call TRBD1 (6 bases). The CDR3 consists of 13 residues. CDR1 and CDR2 (germline): SGHKS, YYEKEE (reference sequence). V gave up 5 bases and J gave up 10 bases, with 16 bases separating them. The CDR3 here is CASSSRDTLPQHF. The CDR3 DNA reads TGTGCCAGCAGTTCCCGGGACACCCTTCCCCAGCATTTT.

Worth noting for this clone: One junction end does not reproduce the germline sequence, and a read error may be involved. Written as DNA, the CDR3 is TGTGCCAGCAGCCAAGATACACTACTACCGACTAAGCCCCAGAATTTT. It specifies CASSQDTLLPTKPQNF. The chain links TRBV14 to TRBJ1-5, with D hard to call. The CDR3 totals 16 residues. Germline V CDR1 and CDR2: SGHDN, FVKESK.

The chain couples TRBV30 to TRBJ1-5; possible D gene TRBD1, 5 bases. CDR3 size: 13 residues. Germline CDR1 and CDR2: GTSNPN and SVGIG (reference sequence). V lost 1 base and J 4 bases, leaving 8 bases between the germline ends. The CDR3 region has the DNA TGTGCCTGGAGTGACAGGTTGAATCAGCCCCAGCATTTT. Translating gives CAWSDRLNQPQHF.

The rearrangement joins TRBV7-9 to TRBJ2-2; D gene unclear. Germline CDR1 is SEHNR and CDR2 is FQNEAQ (reference sequence). The CDR3 is made up of 14 amino acids. The V end lost 3 bases, the J end lost 3 bases, and 8 bases lay between the germline ends. DNA for the CDR3: TGTGCCAGCAGCTTTGAACTATACACCGGGGAGCTGTTTTTT. Amino acids: CASSFELYTGELFF.

The rearrangement links TRBV11-2 to TRBJ1-1; D uncertain. Trimming shortened V by 0 bases and J by 3 bases, and 8 bases separated the two germline ends. The CDR3 covers 14 residues. CDR1 is SGHAT, CDR2 FQNNGV, per germline. For the CDR3, the DNA is TGTGCCAGCAGCTTAGACAAAGCCGACACTGAAGCTTTCTTT. The encoded protein is CASSLDKADTEAFF.